The source of this TCR beta chain is a study of CD4 T cell repertoires in COVID-19. Study-level findings and limits: Sharing of several most expanded SARS-CoV-2-reactive clonotypes across memory subsets suggested intraclonal diversification.

There are 15 residues in the CDR3. Germline V gene lookup returns CDR1 LNHDA and CDR2 SQIVND (reference sequence). Unmatched junction bases numbered 9, after V lost 8 bases and J lost 7 bases. The data were produced by immunoSEQ multiplex PCR, yet TCRdb's version contains in-frame clones alone and is incomplete. Of fewer than 25,000 clones in the sample, more than 75% are singletons; the top ten hold about 0.6%. Sequencing was done directly on freshly isolated, uncultured memory T cells. Concerning this clone: What it recognizes is unknown.

This TCR derives from a human donor who had COVID-19. Specimen: central memory CD4+ T cells from blood, collected before the COVID-19 pandemic. The V call is TRBV19, the J call TRBJ2-2; 11 positions agree with TRBD2. The CDR3 is CASRGGLAGGGELFF. Here the CDR3 DNA reads TGTGCCAGTCGCGGCGGGCTAGCGGGGGGCGGGGAGCTGTTTTTT.